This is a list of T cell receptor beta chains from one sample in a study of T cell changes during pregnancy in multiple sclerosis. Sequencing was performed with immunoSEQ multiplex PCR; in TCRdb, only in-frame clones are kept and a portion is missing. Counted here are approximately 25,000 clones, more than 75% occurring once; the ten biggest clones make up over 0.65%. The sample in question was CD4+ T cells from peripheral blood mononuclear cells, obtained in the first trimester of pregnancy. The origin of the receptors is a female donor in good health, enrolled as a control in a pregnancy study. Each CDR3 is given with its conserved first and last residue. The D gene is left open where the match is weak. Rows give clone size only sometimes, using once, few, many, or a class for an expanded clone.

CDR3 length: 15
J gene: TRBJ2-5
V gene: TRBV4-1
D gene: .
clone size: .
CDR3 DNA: TGCGCCAGCAGCCAAGGAGGCAGGGACCAAGAGACCCAGTACTTC
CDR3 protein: CASSQGGRDQETQYF

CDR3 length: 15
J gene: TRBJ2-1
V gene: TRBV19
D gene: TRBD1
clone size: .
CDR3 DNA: TGTGCCAGTCATAAAGGACAGGGGATATACAATGAGCAGTTCTTC
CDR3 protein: CASHKGQGIYNEQFF

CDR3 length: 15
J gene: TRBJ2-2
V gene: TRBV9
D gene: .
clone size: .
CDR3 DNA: TGTGCCAGCAGCTCCAGGGGAATTAACACCGGGGAGCTGTTTTTT
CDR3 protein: CASSSRGINTGELFF

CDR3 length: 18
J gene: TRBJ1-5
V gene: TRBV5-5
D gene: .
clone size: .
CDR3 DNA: TGTGCCAGCAGCTTGGTACCGCCCGACTCTTATAGCAATCAGCCCCAGCATTTT
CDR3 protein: CASSLVPPDSYSNQPQHF

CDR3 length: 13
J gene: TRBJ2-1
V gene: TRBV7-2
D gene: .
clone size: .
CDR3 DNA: TGTGCCAGCAGCAAACACGTGAACAATGAGCAGTTCTTC
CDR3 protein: CASSKHVNNEQFF

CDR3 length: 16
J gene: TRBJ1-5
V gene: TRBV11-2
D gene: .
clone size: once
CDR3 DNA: TGTGCCAGCAGCTTAGATCTTGGAGGGGTATACCAGCCCCAGCATTTT
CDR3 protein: CASSLDLGGVYQPQHF

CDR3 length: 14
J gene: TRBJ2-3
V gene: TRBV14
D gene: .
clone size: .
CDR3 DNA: TGTGCCAGCAGCCAAGGAGGAGCCCACGATACGCAGTATTTT
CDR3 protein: CASSQGGAHDTQYF

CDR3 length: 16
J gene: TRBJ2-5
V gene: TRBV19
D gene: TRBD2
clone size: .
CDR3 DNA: TGTGCCAGTAGTATAGTAGCGACTAGCACACAAGAGACCCAGTACTTC
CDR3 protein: CASSIVATSTQETQYF

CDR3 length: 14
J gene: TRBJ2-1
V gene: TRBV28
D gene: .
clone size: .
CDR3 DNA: TGTGCCAGCATGGACACCGTAGCATACAATGAGCAGTTCTTC
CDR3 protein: CASMDTVAYNEQFF

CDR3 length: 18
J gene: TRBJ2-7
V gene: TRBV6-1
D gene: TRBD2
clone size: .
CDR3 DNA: TGTGCCAGCAGTGAAGGCCGACGGGGGGGGTCATTTCCTTACGAGCAGTACTTC
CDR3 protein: CASSEGRRGGSFPYEQYF

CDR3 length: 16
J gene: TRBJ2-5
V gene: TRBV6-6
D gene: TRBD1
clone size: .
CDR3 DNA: TGTGCCAGCAGTCGTCGCGTGCAGGGGGCGGGAGAGACCCAGTACTTC
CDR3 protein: CASSRRVQGAGETQYF

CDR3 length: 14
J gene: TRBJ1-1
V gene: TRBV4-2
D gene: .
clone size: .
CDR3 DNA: TGTGCCAGCAGCCAAGCCGACACGAACACTGAAGCTTTCTTT
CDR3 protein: CASSQADTNTEAFF

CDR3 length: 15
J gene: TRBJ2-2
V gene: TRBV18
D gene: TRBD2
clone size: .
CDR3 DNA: TGTGCCAGCTCACCAATGCGGGAGGCCACCGGGGAGCTGTTTTTT
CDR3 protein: CASSPMREATGELFF

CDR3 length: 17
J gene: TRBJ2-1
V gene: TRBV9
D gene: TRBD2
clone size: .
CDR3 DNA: TGTGCCAGCAGCGTAGACCTGACTAGCGGGATTAAGTATGAGCAGTTCTTC
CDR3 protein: CASSVDLTSGIKYEQFF

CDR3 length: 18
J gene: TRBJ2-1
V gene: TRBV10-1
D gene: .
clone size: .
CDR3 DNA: TGCGCCAGCAGTGAGGGTAGTGCGTATTGGGAAGGGGTCAATGAGCAGTTCTTC
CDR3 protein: CASSEGSAYWEGVNEQFF

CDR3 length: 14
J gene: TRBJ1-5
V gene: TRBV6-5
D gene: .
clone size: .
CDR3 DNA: TGTGCCGGCAGTGACCGGGTTGGCAATCAGCCCCAGCATTTT
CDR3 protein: CAGSDRVGNQPQHF

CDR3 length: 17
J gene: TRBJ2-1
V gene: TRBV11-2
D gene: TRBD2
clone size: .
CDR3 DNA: TGTGCCAGCAGCCCCTGGTCGGGACTAGCGGGAAACAATGAGCAGTTCTTC
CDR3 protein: CASSPWSGLAGNNEQFF

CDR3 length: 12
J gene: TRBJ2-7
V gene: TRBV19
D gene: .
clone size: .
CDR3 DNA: TGTGCCAGTAGTAGCGGAGTCTACGAGCAGTACTTC
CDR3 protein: CASSSGVYEQYF

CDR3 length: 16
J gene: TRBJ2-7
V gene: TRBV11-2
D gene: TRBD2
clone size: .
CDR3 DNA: TGTGCCAGCAGCTTAGTACCTAGCGGGAGTTTCTACGAGCAGTACTTC
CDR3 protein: CASSLVPSGSFYEQYF

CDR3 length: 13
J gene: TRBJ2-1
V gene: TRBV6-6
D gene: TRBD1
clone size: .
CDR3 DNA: TGTGCCAGCAGCGGGACAGGGCAAGGTGAGCAGTTCTTC
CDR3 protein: CASSGTGQGEQFF

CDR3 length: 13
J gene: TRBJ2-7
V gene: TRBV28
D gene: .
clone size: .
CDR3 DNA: TGTGCCAGCAGTTCGGGAAGCTCCTACGAGCAGTACTTC
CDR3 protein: CASSSGSSYEQYF

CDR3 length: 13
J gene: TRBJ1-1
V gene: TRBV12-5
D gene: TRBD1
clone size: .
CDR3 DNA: TGTGCTAGTGGTTTGTCGCCGGGACAGGGGCCTTTCTTT
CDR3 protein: CASGLSPGQGPFF

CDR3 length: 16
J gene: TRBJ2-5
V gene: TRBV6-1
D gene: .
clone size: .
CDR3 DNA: TGTGCCAGCAGTGAAGGGGGCTTTAGGGATTCAGAGACCCAGTACTTC
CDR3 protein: CASSEGGFRDSETQYF

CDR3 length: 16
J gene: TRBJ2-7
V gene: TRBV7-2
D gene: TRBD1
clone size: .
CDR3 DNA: TGTGCCAGCAGCCCAGGGACAGGGTTGACCCCCTACGAGCAGTACTTC
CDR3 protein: CASSPGTGLTPYEQYF

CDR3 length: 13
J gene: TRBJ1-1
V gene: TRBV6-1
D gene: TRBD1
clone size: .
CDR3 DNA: TGTGCCAGCAGGAGACAGGGTGGCACTGAAGCTTTCTTT
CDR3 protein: CASRRQGGTEAFF

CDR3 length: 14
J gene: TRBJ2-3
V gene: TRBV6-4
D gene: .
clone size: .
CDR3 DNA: TGTGCCAGCAGTGAGCGGTTTGGCGCAGATACGCAGTATTTT
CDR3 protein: CASSERFGADTQYF

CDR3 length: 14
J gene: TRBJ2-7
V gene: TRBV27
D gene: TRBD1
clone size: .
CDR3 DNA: TGTGCCAGCAGTCCCATTGGGACAGGTTACGAGCAGTACTTC
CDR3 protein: CASSPIGTGYEQYF

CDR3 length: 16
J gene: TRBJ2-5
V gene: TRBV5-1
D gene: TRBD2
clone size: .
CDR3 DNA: TGCGCCAGCAGCTTGGGGACGGGAGGGTACCAAGAGACCCAGTACTTC
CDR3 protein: CASSLGTGGYQETQYF

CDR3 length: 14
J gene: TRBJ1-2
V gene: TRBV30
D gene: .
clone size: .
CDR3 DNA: TGTGCCTGGAATCGGGTCCCCGGGGGATATGGCTACACCTTC
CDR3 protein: CAWNRVPGGYGYTF

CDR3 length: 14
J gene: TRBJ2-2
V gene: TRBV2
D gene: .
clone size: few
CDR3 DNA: .
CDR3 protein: CASSDSTTPGSCFF

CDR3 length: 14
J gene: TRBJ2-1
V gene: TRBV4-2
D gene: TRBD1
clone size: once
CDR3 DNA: TGTGCCAGCAGCTTCACAGGGGGCGCAAATGAGCAGTTCTTC
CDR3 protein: CASSFTGGANEQFF

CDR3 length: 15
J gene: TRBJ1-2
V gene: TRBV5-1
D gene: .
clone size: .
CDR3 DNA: TGCGCCAGCAGCTTGGCAGGCCAGGGGCTCTATGGCTACACCTTC
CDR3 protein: CASSLAGQGLYGYTF

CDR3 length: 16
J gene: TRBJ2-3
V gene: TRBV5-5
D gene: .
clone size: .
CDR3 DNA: TGTGCCAGCAGCCACTGGGGCAGGGAACCCACAGATACGCAGTATTTT
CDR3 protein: CASSHWGREPTDTQYF

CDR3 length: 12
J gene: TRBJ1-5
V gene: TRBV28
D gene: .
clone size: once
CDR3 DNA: TGTGCCGCGGTGGGTCCCAATCAGCCCCAGCATTTT
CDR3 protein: CAAVGPNQPQHF

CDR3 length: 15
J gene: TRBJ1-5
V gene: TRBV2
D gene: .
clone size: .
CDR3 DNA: TGTGCCAGCCGGCTTTCCTTGGGGGCCAATCAGCCCCAGCATTTT
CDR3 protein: CASRLSLGANQPQHF

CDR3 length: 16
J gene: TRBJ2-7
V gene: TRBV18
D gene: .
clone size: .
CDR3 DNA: TGTGCCAGCTCACCACTTCCGGTAGAGAGCTCCTACGAGCAGTACTTC
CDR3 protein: CASSPLPVESSYEQYF

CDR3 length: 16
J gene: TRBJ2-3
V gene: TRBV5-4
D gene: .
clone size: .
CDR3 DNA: TGTGCCAGCAGCTTGCGAAGGAGCGGTTTCACAGATACGCAGTATTTT
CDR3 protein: CASSLRRSGFTDTQYF

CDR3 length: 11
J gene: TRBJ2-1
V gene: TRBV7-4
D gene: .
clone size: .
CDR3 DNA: TGTGCCAAGAGGAGGGAGAATGAGCAGTTCTTC
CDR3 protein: CAKRRENEQFF

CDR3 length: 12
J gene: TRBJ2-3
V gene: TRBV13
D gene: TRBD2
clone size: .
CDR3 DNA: TGTGCCAGCAGCTCACCGGGACTAACGCAGTATTTT
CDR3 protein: CASSSPGLTQYF

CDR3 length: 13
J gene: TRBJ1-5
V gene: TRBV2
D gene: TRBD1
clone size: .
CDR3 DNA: TGTGCCAGCAGGGAGACAGGGAATCAGCCCCAGCATTTT
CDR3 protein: CASRETGNQPQHF

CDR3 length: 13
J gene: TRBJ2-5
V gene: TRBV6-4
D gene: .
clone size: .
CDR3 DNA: TGTGCCAGCAGTGACGATGCGCGAGTGACCCAGTACTTC
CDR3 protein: CASSDDARVTQYF

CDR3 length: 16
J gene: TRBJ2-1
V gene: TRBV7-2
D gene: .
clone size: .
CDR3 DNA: TGTGCCAGCACCCTTAGTGGCCTAGTCAGCTACAATGAGCAGTTCTTC
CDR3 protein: CASTLSGLVSYNEQFF

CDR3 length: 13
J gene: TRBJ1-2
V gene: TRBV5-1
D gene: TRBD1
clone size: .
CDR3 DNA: TGCGCCAGCAGCTTGGCAGGGGGTAGGGGCTACACCTTC
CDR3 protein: CASSLAGGRGYTF